These 22 T cell receptor beta chains originate from one sample sequenced in a study of T cells expressing NK-cell markers. TCRdb re-called the 5' RACE reads and gives one entry per CDR3 protein, without DNA. The data show 250,000 to 300,000 distinct CDR3 sequences, and the top ten clones hold more than 3.5%. Sequenced input: blood T cells: a sorted CD56 or NKG2C T cell subset, CD4+ or CD8+ T cells, or bulk PBMC T cells (not recorded which). These receptor sequences come from a woman aged 18 to 75 in good health.

This CDR3 is CASSVVAGTYSTDTQYF. The chain combines TRBV9 with TRBJ2-3. This CDR3 has 17 residues. CDR1 is SGDLS and CDR2 is YYNGEE in the germline V gene.

The gene calls are TRBV29-1 and TRBJ1-3; TCRdb designates TRBD1, a call that cannot be tested without DNA. The length of the CDR3 is 16 residues. From germline, CDR1 is SQVTM and CDR2 ANQGSEA. The CDR3 sequence is CSVGRTGGDSGNTIYF.

This chain connects TRBV5-1 to TRBJ2-7. Germline assignment: CDR1 SGHRS and CDR2 YFSETQ. CDR3 length: 15 amino acids. The CDR3: CASSLARGGTYEQYF.

The gene calls are TRBV12-3 or TRBV12-4 and TRBJ2-2; there is no DNA to check the TCRdb D call of TRBD1. The CDR3 loop spans 18 amino acids. This chain's CDR3 is CASIPPGTLRAYTGELFF.

The rearrangement links TRBV5-4 to TRBJ2-5; as DNA is missing, the TRBD2 call by TCRdb cannot be tested. CDR1 and CDR2 (germline): SGHNT, YYREEE (reference sequence). CDR3 length equals 17 residues. The CDR3 is CASSSTGTSGGGETQYF.

The V gene is TRBV5-1, the J gene TRBJ2-7. CDR1 is SGHRS and CDR2 is YFSETQ in the germline V gene. CDR3 length: 14 amino acids. Here the CDR3 reads CASSFQGLAYEQYF.

This rearrangement joins TRBV20-1 to TRBJ2-7; TCRdb designates TRBD2, a call that cannot be tested without DNA. This CDR3 is built from 11 residues. Per germline, CDR1 DFQATT and CDR2 SNEGSKA (reference sequence). The CDR3 loop reads CSGAPEGEQYF.

The rearrangement uses TRBV6-2 or TRBV6-3 and TRBJ2-2; TCRdb returns TRBD1, unconfirmable since there is no DNA. The CDR3 is 14 amino acids. Germline V gives CDR1 MNHEY, CDR2 SVGEGT. Here the CDR3 reads CASRKGVGAGELFF.

The rearrangement uses TRBV7-9 and TRBJ2-6. Germline assignment: CDR1 SEHNR and CDR2 FQNEAQ (reference sequence). This CDR3 is 16 amino acids long. The chain's CDR3 is CASRGTSDSGANVLTF. The complete variable domain, with remaining parts taken from reference TRBV7-9 and TRBJ2-6, reads DTGVSQNPRHKITKRGQNVTFRCDPISEHNRLYWYRQTLGQGPEFLTYFQNEAQLEKSRLLSDRFSAERPKGSFSTLEIQRTEQGDSAMYLCASRGTSDSGANVLTFGAGSRLTVL.

The V and J genes are TRBV5-1 and TRBJ2-2; TCRdb proposes TRBD1, but this gene call is untestable without DNA. The CDR3 is 17 residues long. Germline V gives CDR1 SGHRS, CDR2 YFSETQ. CDR3 sequence: CASSRSTETGTTGELFF.

This chain uses TRBV11-2 with TRBJ2-5. The germline CDR1 and CDR2 sequences are SGHAT and FQNNGV. This CDR3 has 11 residues. The CDR3 region is CASSLKVTQYF. The full variable domain, with the rest looked up from reference TRBV11-2 and TRBJ2-5, is EAGVAQSPRYKIIEKRQSVAFWCNPISGHATLYWYQQILGQGPKLLIQFQNNGVVDDSQLPKDRFSAERLKGVDSTLKIQPAKLEDSAVYLCASSLKVTQYFGPGTRLLVL.

The chain couples TRBV7-2 to TRBJ1-5. CDR1 is SGHTA and CDR2 is FQGNSA in the germline V gene. The CDR3 runs to 14 residues. The chain's CDR3 is CASSLVGWDQDQHF.

The genes are TRBV4-2 and TRBJ1-5; TCRdb's D gene call, TRBD1, goes unchecked for lack of DNA. Germline CDR1 reads LGHNA; CDR2 reads YNFKEQ. The CDR3 runs 15 residues. The CDR3 protein is CASRTDRGDNQPQHF.

The V gene is TRBV2, the J gene TRBJ2-7; the D call from TCRdb, TRBD1, cannot be confirmed without DNA. The CDR3 length is 13 residues. From germline, CDR1 is SNHLY and CDR2 FYNNEI. The CDR3 loop is CASCPGQSYEQYF.

V and J are TRBV10-3 and TRBJ2-2; TCRdb reports TRBD2, a call that lacks DNA to check it against. This CDR3 is built from 14 residues. The germline V gene encodes CDR1 ENHRY and CDR2 SYGVKD. The chain's CDR3 is CAISPTSGSGELFF.

The chain recombines TRBV28 with TRBJ1-1; there is no DNA to check the TCRdb D call of TRBD1. The germline gives CDR1 MDHEN, CDR2 SYDVKM. The CDR3 length is 15 residues. CDR3 sequence reads: CASTYAAGQNTEAFF.

This chain connects TRBV9 to TRBJ1-2; TCRdb names TRBD1, which stays unverified in the absence of DNA. Germline-derived CDR1 and CDR2 are SGDLS and YYNGEE. The CDR3 loop spans 15 amino acids. Here the CDR3 reads CASSAKTGTNYGYTF.

This rearrangement joins TRBV27 to TRBJ1-5; TCRdb gives TRBD1 as the D gene, but with no DNA this cannot be confirmed. This CDR3 comprises 16 residues. Looked up from germline, CDR1 is MNHEY and CDR2 is SMNVEV (reference sequence). The CDR3 loop reads CASRTSTGAFGQPQHF.

CDR3 sequence: CASSGEGAVGELFF. The chain carries TRBV25-1 and TRBJ2-2; TCRdb returns TRBD1, unconfirmable since there is no DNA. CDR3 length: 14 residues. Germline assignment: CDR1 MGHDK and CDR2 SYGVNS. The full variable domain, with the rest looked up from reference TRBV25-1 and TRBJ2-2, is EADIYQTPRYLVIGTGKKITLECSQTMGHDKMYWYQQDPGMELHLIHYSYGVNSTEKGDLSSESTVSRIRTEHFPLTLESARPSHTSQYLCASSGEGAVGELFFGEGSRLTVL.

The V call is TRBV15, the J call TRBJ2-1; TCRdb returns TRBD1, unconfirmable since there is no DNA. CDR3 length equals 17 residues. The germline V gene has CDR1 LNHNV and CDR2 YYDKDF (reference sequence). CDR3: CATSGLPGGSTYNEQFF.

This chain connects TRBV7-2 to TRBJ2-3; TCRdb reports TRBD1, a call that lacks DNA to check it against. Germline values: CDR1 SGHTA, CDR2 FQGNSA. The length of the CDR3 is 14 residues. The CDR3 here is CASRTGTHTDTQYF.

This chain uses TRBV12-3 or TRBV12-4 with TRBJ1-5; TCRdb indicates TRBD1, and absent DNA this call remains unverified. CDR3 length: 15 amino acids. CDR3 residues: CASTLAGASNQPQHF.